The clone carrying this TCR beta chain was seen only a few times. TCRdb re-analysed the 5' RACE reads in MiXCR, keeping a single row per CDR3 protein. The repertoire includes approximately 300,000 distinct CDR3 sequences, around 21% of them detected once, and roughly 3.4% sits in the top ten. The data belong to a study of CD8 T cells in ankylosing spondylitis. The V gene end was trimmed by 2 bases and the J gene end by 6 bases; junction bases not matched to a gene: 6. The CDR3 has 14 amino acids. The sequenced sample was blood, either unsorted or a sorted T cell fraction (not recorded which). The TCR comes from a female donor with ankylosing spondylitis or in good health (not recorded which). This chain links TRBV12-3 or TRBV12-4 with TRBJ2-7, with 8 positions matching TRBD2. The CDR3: CASSLPGRAAEQYF. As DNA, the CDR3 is TGTGCCAGCAGTTTACCCGGGAGGGCGGCCGAGCAGTACTTC.